These 13 T cell receptor beta chains were all obtained from the same sample, sequenced in a study of cytomegalovirus exposure and HLA in healthy donors. PCR was performed using 60 Vbeta and 13 Jbeta primers. Assay: immunoSEQ multiplex PCR; the TCRdb copy retains only in-frame clones and omits some. Of some 160,000 clones in the sample, around three quarters were seen once. Sequencing input: PBMCs. The receptors were sampled from a woman in her thirties or forties in good health and CMV-seronegative.

The V and J genes are TRBV6-5 and TRBJ1-2; D gene uncertain. The V and J ends lost 4 bases and 0 bases respectively, with 9 bases between them. Germline CDR1 and CDR2: MNHEY and SVGAGI. The CDR3 is 14 residues long. The CDR3 loop is CASSSEQTNYGYTF. CDR3 bases: TGTGCCAGCAGTTCCGAACAGACTAACTATGGCTACACCTTC.

This sequence joins TRBV4-1 and TRBJ1-1; 7 bases match TRBD1. Germline CDR1 and CDR2: MGHRA and YSYEKL. The V segment lost 3 bases and the J segment 10 bases; nucleotides outside the gene matches: 5. This CDR3 comprises 12 residues. The CDR3 coding sequence is TGCGCCAGCAGCCAGGTTCCAGGGGGAGCTTTCTTT. This translates into CASSQVPGGAFF.

This clone was observed a few times. The chain has TRBV5-1 and TRBJ2-7; 9 bases agree with TRBD1. The junction had 7 bases not matched to a gene; V was cut back by 4 bases and J by 5 bases. The germline gives CDR1 SGHRS, CDR2 YFSETQ. The CDR3 sequence is 14 residues long. The CDR3 is CASSPGTGRDEQYF. The CDR3 region has the DNA TGCGCCAGCAGCCCCGGGACAGGGAGGGACGAGCAGTACTTC.

The V and J genes are TRBV28 and TRBJ1-2, with D unclear. Germline CDR1 is MDHEN and CDR2 is SYDVKM. Trimming shortened V by 8 bases and J by 0 bases, and 25 bases separated the two germline ends. The CDR3 has 18 amino acids. The CDR3 sequence: CASRSTIFPSGANYGYTF. Written as DNA, the CDR3 is TGTGCCAGCCGCTCGACTATTTTCCCGTCAGGAGCTAACTATGGCTACACCTTC.

This chain links TRBV19 with TRBJ1-5; 7 bases align to TRBD1. V shed 7 bases, J shed 9 bases, and the junction held 9 bases outside the gene matches. Germline V gene lookup returns CDR1 LNHDA and CDR2 SQIVND (reference sequence). There are 13 residues in the CDR3. The CDR3 region is CASKDRSRGPQHF. The CDR3 bases are TGTGCCAGTAAGGACAGGTCTCGGGGGCCCCAGCATTTT.

The chain couples TRBV6-1 to TRBJ1-4; D is perhaps TRBD1 (6 bases). CDR3 length equals 12 residues. Trimming pared 6 bases from V and 10 bases from J, leaving 12 bases between. The germline V gene has CDR1 MNHNS and CDR2 SASEGT. The CDR3, as DNA: TGTGCCAGCAGCAGGGGTTCGGTAAAACTGTTTTTT. It specifies CASSRGSVKLFF.

The gene calls are TRBV4-3 and TRBJ2-2, with a tentative D call TRBD2 (5 bases). Germline CDR1 is LGHNA and CDR2 is YSLEER. Trimming left V 0 bases short and J 5 bases short, with 13 bases between. The CDR3 has 16 residues. CDR3 in DNA: TGCGCCAGCAGCCAAGATCTTGGTAGAGGGACCGGGGAGCTGTTTTTT. This sequence encodes CASSQDLGRGTGELFF.

The chain is built from TRBV5-1 and TRBJ1-4; a weak D match, TRBD1 (6 bases). The CDR3 is made up of 14 amino acids. The ends were cut back, 6 bases at V and 10 bases at J, with 19 bases in the middle. CDR1 and CDR2 from the germline V gene are SGHRS and YFSETQ. CDR3 region: CASTPGAGEGKLFF. The CDR3 DNA reads TGCGCCAGCACCCCCGGGGCAGGGGAGGGAAAACTGTTTTTT.

The J gene is TRBJ2-3, the V gene TRBV19; D perhaps matches TRBD2 (5 bases). With 3 bases removed from V and 0 bases from J, the gap between germline ends came to 7 bases. There are 14 residues in the CDR3. CDR1 and CDR2 from the germline V gene are LNHDA and SQIVND (reference sequence). The CDR3, as DNA: TGTGCCAGTAGTATTCGGACTAGCACAGATACGCAGTATTTT. It is translated as CASSIRTSTDTQYF.

The V and J genes are TRBV7-2 and TRBJ2-7; TRBD2 matches at 10 bases. CDR3 length equals 18 residues. Per germline, CDR1 SGHTA and CDR2 FQGNSA. V was clipped by 0 bases and J by 4 bases; unmatched bases: 12. The CDR3 nucleotides are TGTGCCAGCAGCTTAGCGCTTTTAGCGGGAGGCGGGTTGTACGAGCAGTACTTC. This gives the protein CASSLALLAGGGLYEQYF.

This chain joins TRBV9 and TRBJ2-7; 9 nucleotides agree with TRBD2. Germline CDR1 and CDR2: SGDLS and YYNGEE. This CDR3 has 13 amino acids. V lost 8 bases to trimming and J lost 2 bases; unmatched junction nucleotides: 5. The CDR3 is CARTSGGPYEQYF. The CDR3 DNA is TGTGCCAGGACTAGCGGAGGTCCCTACGAGCAGTACTTC.

V usage is TRBV11-3 and J usage is TRBJ2-1, with 8 bases lining up with TRBD1. In germline, CDR1 is SGHNT, CDR2 YENEEA. The V gene end was trimmed by 5 bases and the J gene end by 4 bases; junction bases not matched to a gene: 16. The CDR3 contains 18 residues. CDR3 in amino acids: CASSNAPGTGERYNEQFF. The CDR3 bases are TGTGCCAGCAGCAACGCACCGGGGACAGGAGAGAGGTACAATGAGCAGTTCTTC. Complete variable domain (other parts from reference TRBV11-3 and TRBJ2-1): EAGVVQSPRYKIIEKKQPVAFWCNPISGHNTLYWYLQNLGQGPELLIRYENEEAVDDSQLPKDRFSAERLKGVDSTLKIQPAELGDSAVYLCASSNAPGTGERYNEQFFGPGTRLTVL.

The chain's CDR3 is CASSSQGARRETQYF. CDR3 DNA sequence: TGTGCCAGCTCATCTCAGGGGGCGCGGCGTGAGACCCAGTACTTC. V gene TRBV18 combines with J gene TRBJ2-5, with 8 bases identical to TRBD1. The CDR3 runs 15 residues. Germline V gene lookup returns CDR1 KGHSH and CDR2 LQKENI. V lost 5 bases, J lost 5 bases, and 10 bases stayed unmatched.